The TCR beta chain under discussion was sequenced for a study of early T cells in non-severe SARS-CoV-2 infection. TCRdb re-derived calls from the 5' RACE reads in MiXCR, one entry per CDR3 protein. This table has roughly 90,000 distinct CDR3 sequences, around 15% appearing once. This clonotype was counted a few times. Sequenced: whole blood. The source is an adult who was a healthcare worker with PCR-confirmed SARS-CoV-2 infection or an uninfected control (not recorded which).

The CDR3: CASSRAEETQYF. In DNA form, the CDR3 reads TGTGCCAGCAGCCGAGCGGAAGAGACCCAGTACTTC. The chain is built from TRBV3-1 and TRBJ2-5; possibly TRBD2 for D (5 bases). Germline CDR1 LGHDT, CDR2 YNNKEL (reference sequence). The V end lost 4 bases, the J end lost 3 bases, and 6 bases lay between the germline ends. The CDR3 sequence is 12 residues long.